This T cell receptor beta chain was found in a study of blood T cell repertoires in COVID-19. Study-level information: Samples came from the United States, Italy and Spain, spanning acute and convalescent COVID-19.

Per the study methods: Amplification of reference gene primers was used by the study to estimate nucleated cell counts. TCRdb's table, derived via immunoSEQ multiplex PCR, lists solely in-frame clones and lacks some. Clone size and the V and J calls come from that table; the DNA yielded D and trimming. The sample consists of about 190,000 clones, 84% of them appearing once. The source is a woman in her seventies with active or convalescent COVID-19. The specimen was peripheral blood.

The CDR3: CATSDAGLGDTQYF. CDR3 nucleotide sequence: TGTGCCACCAGTGATGCGGGACTTGGGGATACGCAGTATTTT. V usage is TRBV24-1 and J usage is TRBJ2-3; weak D call: TRBD2 (6 bases). The germline CDR1 and CDR2 sequences are KGHDR and SFDVKD. CDR3 length: 14 amino acids. Deletions cut 3 bases from V and 6 bases from J, with 12 bases between.